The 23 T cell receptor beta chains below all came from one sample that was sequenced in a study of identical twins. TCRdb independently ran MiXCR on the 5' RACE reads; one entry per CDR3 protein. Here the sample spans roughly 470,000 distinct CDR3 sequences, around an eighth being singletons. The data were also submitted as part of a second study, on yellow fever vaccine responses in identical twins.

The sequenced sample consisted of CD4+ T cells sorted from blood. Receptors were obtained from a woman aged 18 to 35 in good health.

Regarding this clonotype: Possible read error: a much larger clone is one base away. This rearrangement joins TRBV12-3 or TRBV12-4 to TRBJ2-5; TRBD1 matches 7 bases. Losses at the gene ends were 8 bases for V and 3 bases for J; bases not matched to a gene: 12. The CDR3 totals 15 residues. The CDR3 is CASCPGQTYKETQYF. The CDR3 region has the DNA TGTGCCAGCTGCCCGGGACAGACCTACAAAGAGACCCAGTACTTC.

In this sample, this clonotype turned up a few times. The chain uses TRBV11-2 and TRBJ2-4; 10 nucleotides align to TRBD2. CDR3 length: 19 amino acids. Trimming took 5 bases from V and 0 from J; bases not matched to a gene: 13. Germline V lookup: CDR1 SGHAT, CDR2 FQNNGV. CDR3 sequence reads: CASSRNSGTSDVAKNIQYF. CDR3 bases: TGTGCCAGCAGCCGCAACTCCGGGACTAGCGATGTAGCCAAAAACATTCAGTACTTC.

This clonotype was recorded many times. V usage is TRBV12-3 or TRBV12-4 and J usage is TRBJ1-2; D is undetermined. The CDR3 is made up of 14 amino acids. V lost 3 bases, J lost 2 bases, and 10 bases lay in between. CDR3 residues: CASSFSERNYGYTF. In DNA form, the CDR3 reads TGTGCCAGCAGTTTTTCAGAGAGAAACTATGGCTACACCTTC.

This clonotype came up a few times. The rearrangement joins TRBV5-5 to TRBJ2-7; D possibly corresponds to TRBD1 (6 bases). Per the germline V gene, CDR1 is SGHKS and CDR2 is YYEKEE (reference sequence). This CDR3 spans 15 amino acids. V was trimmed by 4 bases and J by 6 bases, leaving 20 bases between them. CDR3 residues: CASSKGPGQTREQYF. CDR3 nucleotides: TGTGCCAGCAGCAAGGGACCTGGACAGACCCGCGAGCAGTACTTC.

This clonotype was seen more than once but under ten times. The CDR3 loop reads CASSLAGKGLAGVWELFF. In nucleotides, the CDR3 is TGTGCCAGCAGCTTAGCGGGAAAGGGACTAGCGGGAGTGTGGGAGCTGTTTTTT. V is TRBV7-8 and J is TRBJ2-2, with TRBD2 matching 14 bases. The CDR3 is 18 residues long. Looked up from germline, CDR1 is SGHVS and CDR2 is FQNEAQ. J gave up 9 bases and V 0 bases, and 9 bases lay outside the gene matches.

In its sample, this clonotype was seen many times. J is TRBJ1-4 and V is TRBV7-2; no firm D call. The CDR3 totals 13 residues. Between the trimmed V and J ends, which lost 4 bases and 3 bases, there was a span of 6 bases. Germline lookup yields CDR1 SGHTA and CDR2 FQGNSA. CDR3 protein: CASSWRANEKLFF. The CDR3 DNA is TGTGCCAGCAGCTGGAGGGCTAATGAAAAACTGTTTTTT.

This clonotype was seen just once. The CDR3 loop is CASSYFRGYEQYF. The CDR3 bases are TGTGCCAGCAGTTACTTCCGGGGCTACGAGCAGTACTTC. The rearrangement joins TRBV6-6 to TRBJ2-7, with a tentative D call TRBD2 (5 bases). Germline assignment: CDR1 MNHNY and CDR2 SVGAGI (reference sequence). There are 13 residues in the CDR3. V was cut by 1 base and J by 3 bases, with 7 bases left in between.

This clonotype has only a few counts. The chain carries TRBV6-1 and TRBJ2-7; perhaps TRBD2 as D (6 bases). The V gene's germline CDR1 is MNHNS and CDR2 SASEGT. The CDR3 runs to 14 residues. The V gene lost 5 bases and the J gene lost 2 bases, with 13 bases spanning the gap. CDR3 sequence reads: CASSPQGLPYEQYF. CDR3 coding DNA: TGTGCCAGCAGTCCCCAGGGACTGCCCTACGAGCAGTACTTC.

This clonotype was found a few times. The CDR3 protein is CSAPGLGQETQYF. The CDR3 DNA follows: TGCAGTGCCCCGGGACTAGGGCAAGAGACCCAGTACTTC. The chain employs TRBV20-1 and TRBJ2-5, with TRBD2 identical over 8 bases. Trimming cost V 6 bases and J 2 bases; bases outside gene matches: 5. CDR1 and CDR2 (germline): DFQATT, SNEGSKA (reference sequence). This CDR3 is 13 amino acids long.

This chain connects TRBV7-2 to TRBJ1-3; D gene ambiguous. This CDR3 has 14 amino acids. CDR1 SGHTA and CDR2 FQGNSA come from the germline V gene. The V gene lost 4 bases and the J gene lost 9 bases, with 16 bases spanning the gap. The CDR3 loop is CASSSRPPGATIYF. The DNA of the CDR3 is TGTGCCAGCAGCTCGAGACCCCCGGGAGCCACCATATATTTT.

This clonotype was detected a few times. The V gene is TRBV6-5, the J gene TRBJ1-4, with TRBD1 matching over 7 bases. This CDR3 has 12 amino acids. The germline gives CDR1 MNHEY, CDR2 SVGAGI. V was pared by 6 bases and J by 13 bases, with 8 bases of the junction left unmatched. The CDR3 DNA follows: TGTGCCAGCAGCGAACAGGGGAGGACACTGTTTTTT. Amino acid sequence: CASSEQGRTLFF.

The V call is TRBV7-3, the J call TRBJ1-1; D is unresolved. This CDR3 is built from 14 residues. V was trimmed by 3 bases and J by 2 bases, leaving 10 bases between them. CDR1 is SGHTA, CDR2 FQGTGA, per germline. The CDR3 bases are TGTGCCAGCAGCTTTGGGTCGGGAAACACTGAAGCTTTCTTT. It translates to CASSFGSGNTEAFF.

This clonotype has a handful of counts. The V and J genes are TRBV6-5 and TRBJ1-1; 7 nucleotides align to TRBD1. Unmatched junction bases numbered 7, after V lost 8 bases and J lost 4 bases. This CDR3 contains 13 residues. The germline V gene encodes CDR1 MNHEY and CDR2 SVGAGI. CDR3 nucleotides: TGTGCCAGCTGGTTACGGGACAGCACTGAAGCTTTCTTT. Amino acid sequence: CASWLRDSTEAFF.

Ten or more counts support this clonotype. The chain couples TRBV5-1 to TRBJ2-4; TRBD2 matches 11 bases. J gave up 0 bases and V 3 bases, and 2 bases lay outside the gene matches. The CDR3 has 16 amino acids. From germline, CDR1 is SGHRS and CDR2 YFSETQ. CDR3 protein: CASSSGLAGAKNIQYF. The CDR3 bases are TGCGCCAGCAGCTCTGGACTAGCGGGAGCCAAAAACATTCAGTACTTC.

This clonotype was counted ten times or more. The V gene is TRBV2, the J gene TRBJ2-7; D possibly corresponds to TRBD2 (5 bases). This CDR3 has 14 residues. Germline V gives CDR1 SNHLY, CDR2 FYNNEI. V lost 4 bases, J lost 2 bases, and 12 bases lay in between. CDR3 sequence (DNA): TGTGCCAGCAGTGTACTAGGGTCCACCTACGAGCAGTACTTC. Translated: CASSVLGSTYEQYF. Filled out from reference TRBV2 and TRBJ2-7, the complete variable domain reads EPEVTQTPSHQVTQMGQEVILRCVPISNHLYFYWYRQILGQKVEFLVSFYNNEISEKSEIFDDQFSVERPDGSNFTLKIRSTKLEDSAMYFCASSVLGSTYEQYFGPGTRLTVT.

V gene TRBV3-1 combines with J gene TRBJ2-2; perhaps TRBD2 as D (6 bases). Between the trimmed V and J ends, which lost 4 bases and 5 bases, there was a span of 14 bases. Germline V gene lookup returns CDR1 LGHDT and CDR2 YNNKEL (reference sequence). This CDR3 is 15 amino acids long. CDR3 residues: CASSRGTSGTGELFF. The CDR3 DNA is TGTGCCAGCAGCCGCGGGACTTCCGGTACCGGGGAGCTGTTTTTT.

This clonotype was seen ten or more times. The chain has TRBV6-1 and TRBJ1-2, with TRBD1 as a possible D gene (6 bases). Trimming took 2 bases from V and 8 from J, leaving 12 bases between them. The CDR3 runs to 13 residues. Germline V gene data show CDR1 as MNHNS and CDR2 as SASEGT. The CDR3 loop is CASSESQGNGYTF. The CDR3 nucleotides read TGTGCCAGCAGTGAAAGCCAGGGGAACGGCTACACCTTC.

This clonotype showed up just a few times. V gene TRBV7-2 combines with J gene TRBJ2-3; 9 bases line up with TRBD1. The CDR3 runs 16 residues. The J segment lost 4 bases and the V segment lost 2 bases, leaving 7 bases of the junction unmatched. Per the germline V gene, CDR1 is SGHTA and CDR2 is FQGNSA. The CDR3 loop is CASSLIGTGLADTQYF. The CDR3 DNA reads TGTGCCAGCAGCTTAATCGGGACAGGGCTCGCAGATACGCAGTATTTT.

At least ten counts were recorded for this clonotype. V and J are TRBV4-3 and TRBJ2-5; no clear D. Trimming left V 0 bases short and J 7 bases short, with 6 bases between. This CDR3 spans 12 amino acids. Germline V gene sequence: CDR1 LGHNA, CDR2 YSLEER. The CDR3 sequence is CASSQDTRTQYF. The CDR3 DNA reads TGCGCCAGCAGCCAAGATACCCGGACCCAGTACTTC.

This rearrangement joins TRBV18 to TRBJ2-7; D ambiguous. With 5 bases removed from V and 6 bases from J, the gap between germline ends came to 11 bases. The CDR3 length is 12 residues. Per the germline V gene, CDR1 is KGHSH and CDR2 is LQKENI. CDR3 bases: TGTGCCAGCTCATCAACAGAAGCCGAGCAGTACTTC. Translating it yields CASSSTEAEQYF.

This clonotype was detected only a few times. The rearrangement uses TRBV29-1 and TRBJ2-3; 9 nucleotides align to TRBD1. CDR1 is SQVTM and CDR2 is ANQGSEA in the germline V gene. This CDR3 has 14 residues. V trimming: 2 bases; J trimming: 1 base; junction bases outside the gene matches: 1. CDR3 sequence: CSVERDRGTDTQYF. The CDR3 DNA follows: TGCAGCGTTGAACGGGACAGGGGCACAGATACGCAGTATTTT.

This chain's CDR3 is CASSESVTSRALVGELFF. The CDR3 DNA reads as TGTGCCAGCAGTGAATCGGTGACTAGCAGGGCTTTGGTCGGGGAGCTGTTTTTT. This chain joins TRBV25-1 and TRBJ2-2; 7 nucleotides match TRBD2. This CDR3 is built from 18 residues. The V gene's germline CDR1 is MGHDK and CDR2 SYGVNS. V lost 1 base to trimming and J lost 7 bases; unmatched junction nucleotides: 15.

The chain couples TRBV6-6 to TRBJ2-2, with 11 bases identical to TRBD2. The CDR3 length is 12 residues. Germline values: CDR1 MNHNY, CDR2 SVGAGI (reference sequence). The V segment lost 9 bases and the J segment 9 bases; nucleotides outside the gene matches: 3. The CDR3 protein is CASSGGGRELFF. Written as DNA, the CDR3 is TGTGCCAGTAGCGGGGGGGGGCGGGAGCTGTTTTTT.